Detailed here is one T cell receptor beta chain. The antigen is undetermined. One end of the junction fails to match germline, which may point to a read error. CDR3 size: 14 residues. The germline CDR1 and CDR2 sequences are SEHNR and FQNEAQ (reference sequence). These data are taken from a study of cytomegalovirus exposure and HLA in healthy donors. Study overall: Unique TCRs numbering some 80 million, obtained from HLA-typed donors, made up an early data release.

Broader study findings: It has been reported that TCR beta sequences accurately predicted the HLA-A and HLA-B alleles of most subjects. V- and J-gene trimming of TCR beta was linked (in a later analysis) to a missense DCLRE1C variant.

In the PCR, 60 Vbeta and 13 Jbeta primers were used. Original handling: Approximately 12 million of about 80 million unique TCR beta chains were shared, per a later count. Sequenced by immunoSEQ multiplex PCR; TCRdb stores in-frame clones only, minus some. V, J and clone size are those of that table, while D and trimming were read from the DNA. Among approximately 80,000 clones, 78% were seen once, and the ten largest hold around 2.6%. Sequenced: PBMCs. The sequence was obtained from a male donor in good health and CMV-seropositive. This chain connects TRBV7-9 to TRBJ2-5, with D tentatively TRBD2 (5 bases). DNA of the CDR3: TGTGTCAGCAGCCCGAGGGTAGTTGGAGAGACCCAGTACTTC. As protein: CVSSPRVVGETQYF.